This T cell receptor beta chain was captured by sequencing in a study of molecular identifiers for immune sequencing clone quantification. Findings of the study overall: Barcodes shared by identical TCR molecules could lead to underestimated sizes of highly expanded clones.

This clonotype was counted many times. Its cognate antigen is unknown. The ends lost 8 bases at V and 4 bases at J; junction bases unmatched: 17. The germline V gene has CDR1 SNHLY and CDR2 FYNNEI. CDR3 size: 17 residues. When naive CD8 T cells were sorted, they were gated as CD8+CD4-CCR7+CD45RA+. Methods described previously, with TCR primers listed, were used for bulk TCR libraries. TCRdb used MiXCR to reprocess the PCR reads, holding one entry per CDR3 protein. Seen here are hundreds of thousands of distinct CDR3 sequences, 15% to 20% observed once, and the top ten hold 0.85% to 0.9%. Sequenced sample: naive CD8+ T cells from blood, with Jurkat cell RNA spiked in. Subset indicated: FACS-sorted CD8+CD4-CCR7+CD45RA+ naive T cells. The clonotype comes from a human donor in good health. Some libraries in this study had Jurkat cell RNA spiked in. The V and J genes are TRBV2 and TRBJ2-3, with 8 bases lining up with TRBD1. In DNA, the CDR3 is TGTGCCAGCTATACTAATCAGGGGGCCGGGGTAGCAGATACGCAGTATTTT. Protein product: CASYTNQGAGVADTQYF. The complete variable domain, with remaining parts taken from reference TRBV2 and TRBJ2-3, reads EPEVTQTPSHQVTQMGQEVILRCVPISNHLYFYWYRQILGQKVEFLVSFYNNEISEKSEIFDDQFSVERPDGSNFTLKIRSTKLEDSAMYFCASYTNQGAGVADTQYFGPGTRLTVL.